These 18 T cell receptor beta chains originate from one sample sequenced in a study of T-cell memory formation after mild COVID-19. TCRdb reprocessed the 5' RACE reads via MiXCR and lists one record per CDR3 protein. This sample has around 62,000 distinct CDR3 sequences, with about 27% found just once. The sequencing sample was made of PBMCs or a T cell subset sorted from them (not recorded which). The receptors here all came from a man aged 18 to 30 who had mild COVID-19 (a few samples of this study predate the infection). Cell type and time point are not known.

In its sample, this clonotype ranks as large. V is TRBV10-2 and J is TRBJ2-7, with 7 positions matching TRBD1. Germline V gene data show CDR1 as WSHSY and CDR2 as SAAADI. CDR3 length: 13 amino acids. V lost 7 bases to trimming and J lost 0 bases; unmatched junction nucleotides: 3. The CDR3 DNA reads TGCGCCAGCATGACAGGGCACTCCTACGAGCAGTACTTC. Protein sequence: CASMTGHSYEQYF.

This clonotype showed up just a few times. The V gene is TRBV29-1, the J gene TRBJ2-5; D might be TRBD2 (5 bases). The CDR3 totals 13 residues. Germline CDR1 is SQVTM and CDR2 is ANQGSEA. V shed 3 bases and J shed 5 bases, with 13 bases lying between them. The CDR3 DNA reads TGCAGCGTTGAGGACTTATCGGCGGAGACCCAGTACTTC. Translating gives CSVEDLSAETQYF.

The genes are TRBV4-3 and TRBJ1-1; possible D gene TRBD1, 5 bases. Per germline, CDR1 LGHNA and CDR2 YSLEER. V was shortened by 5 bases and J by 0 bases, with 22 bases between the two germline ends. This CDR3 is built from 18 residues. The CDR3 nucleotides read TGCGCCAGCAGCTCCTACGGGGGAGGCAGGAGCCTGAACACTGAAGCTTTCTTT. Translated: CASSSYGGGRSLNTEAFF.

This clonotype has a single count. This chain connects TRBV20-1 to TRBJ1-5, with D possibly TRBD1 on 5 matching bases. CDR3 length equals 11 residues. Germline values: CDR1 DFQATT, CDR2 SNEGSKA (reference sequence). DNA for the CDR3: TGCATAACTGGGGCCTCCCTTACCCAGCATTTT. Its translation: CITGASLTQHF.

This clonotype was counted between two and nine times. The gene calls are TRBV29-1 and TRBJ2-7, with 10 bases fitting TRBD1. The J segment lost 4 bases and the V segment lost 0 bases, leaving 6 bases of the junction unmatched. Germline V gene data show CDR1 as SQVTM and CDR2 as ANQGSEA. There are 15 residues in the CDR3. The CDR3, as DNA: TGCAGCGTTGAAGATCGACAGGGGGCGGATTACGAGCAGTACTTC. It specifies CSVEDRQGADYEQYF.

The rearrangement joins TRBV5-6 to TRBJ1-4; D is undetermined. Germline V CDR1 and CDR2: SGHDT, YYEEEE. The CDR3 length is 16 residues. V lost 4 bases and J lost 0, with 13 bases in between. As DNA, the CDR3 is TGTGCCAGCAGCACTGATTCATTTACAACTAATGAAAAACTGTTTTTT. Translated, it gives CASSTDSFTTNEKLFF.

There are a few counts of this clonotype. The rearrangement joins TRBV9 to TRBJ2-2, with D maybe TRBD2 (5 bases). This CDR3 is 17 amino acids long. Trimming left V 2 bases short and J 0 bases short, with 14 bases between. Germline CDR1 SGDLS, CDR2 YYNGEE. The CDR3 sequence: CASSVTGSGANTGELFF. The CDR3 nucleotides are TGTGCCAGCAGCGTGACGGGATCCGGGGCGAACACCGGGGAGCTGTTTTTT.

The V gene is TRBV7-9, the J gene TRBJ2-5, with unresolved D. Germline CDR1 is SEHNR and CDR2 is FQNEAQ (reference sequence). CDR3 length: 13 amino acids. Trimming removed 2 bases at V and 5 bases at J, with 9 bases between. The CDR3 here is CASSLSARETQYF. The DNA for the CDR3 is TGTGCCAGCAGCTTATCGGCACGGGAGACCCAGTACTTC.

The V and J genes are TRBV12-3 or TRBV12-4 and TRBJ1-1, with D unclear. Deletions cut 3 bases from V and 4 bases from J, with 9 bases between. The CDR3 spans 13 residues. Here the CDR3 reads CASSFGGVTEAFF. The CDR3 coding sequence is TGTGCCAGCAGTTTTGGTGGGGTCACTGAAGCTTTCTTT.

The chain links TRBV7-6 to TRBJ1-1; D perhaps matches TRBD1 (5 bases). The length of the CDR3 is 16 residues. CDR1 and CDR2 (germline): SGHVS, FNYEAQ. Trimming left V 3 bases short and J 1 base short, with 15 bases between. CDR3 sequence: CASSFQSGQKNTEAFF. The CDR3 bases are TGTGCCAGCAGCTTTCAGTCAGGGCAGAAGAACACTGAAGCTTTCTTT.

The chain couples TRBV7-9 to TRBJ1-4, with TRBD1 as a possible D gene (5 bases). Germline CDR1 is SEHNR and CDR2 is FQNEAQ (reference sequence). The CDR3 consists of 17 residues. V lost 5 bases and J lost 2, with 18 bases in between. Written as DNA, the CDR3 is TGTGCCAGCAGCCCCTTGGGGGGTATAGGGACTAATGAAAAACTGTTTTTT. This translates into CASSPLGGIGTNEKLFF. The whole variable domain, remainder taken from reference TRBV7-9 and TRBJ1-4, is DTGVSQNPRHKITKRGQNVTFRCDPISEHNRLYWYRQTLGQGPEFLTYFQNEAQLEKSRLLSDRFSAERPKGSFSTLEIQRTEQGDSAMYLCASSPLGGIGTNEKLFFGSGTQLSVL.

In its sample, this clonotype was seen a few times. This chain joins TRBV4-1 and TRBJ2-7; D is ambiguous. This CDR3 is built from 13 residues. Deletions cut 5 bases from V and 3 bases from J, with 11 bases between. Germline CDR1 reads MGHRA; CDR2 reads YSYEKL. CDR3 amino acids: CASSVRENYEQYF. The CDR3 bases are TGCGCCAGCAGCGTTCGAGAAAACTACGAGCAGTACTTC.

The V and J genes are TRBV6-5 and TRBJ2-5, with 8 bases aligning to TRBD2. Germline CDR1 is MNHEY and CDR2 is SVGAGI. V gave up 1 base and J gave up 9 bases; unmatched junction bases: 7. The length of the CDR3 is 14 residues. The CDR3 reads CASSYYSGAGAQYF. The CDR3 coding sequence is TGTGCCAGCAGTTACTATAGCGGGGCTGGGGCCCAGTACTTC.

This rearrangement joins TRBV4-1 to TRBJ2-2; 11 nucleotides align to TRBD2. V gave up 4 bases and J gave up 5 bases; unmatched junction bases: 6. CDR3 length: 16 amino acids. The germline gives CDR1 MGHRA, CDR2 YSYEKL. The CDR3 loop reads CASSRYTSGGTGELFF. The CDR3 nucleotides read TGCGCCAGCAGCCGATATACTAGCGGGGGAACCGGGGAGCTGTTTTTT.

The chain links TRBV4-3 to TRBJ1-1; 7 nucleotides align to TRBD1. J was trimmed by 0 bases and V by 2 bases; bases with no gene match: 6. CDR1 LGHNA and CDR2 YSLEER come from the germline V gene. CDR3 size: 16 residues. This CDR3 reads CASSQSFGTVNTEAFF. Written as DNA, the CDR3 is TGCGCCAGCAGCCAATCGTTCGGGACAGTGAACACTGAAGCTTTCTTT.

The rearrangement joins TRBV6-1 to TRBJ1-1; D unresolved. The V and J ends lost 5 bases and 5 bases respectively, with 12 bases between them. CDR1 is MNHNS and CDR2 is SASEGT in the germline V gene. The CDR3 runs to 13 residues. This chain's CDR3 is CASSFRGGTEAFF. CDR3 nucleotide sequence: TGTGCCAGCAGTTTTCGGGGTGGGACTGAAGCTTTCTTT.

The chain is built from TRBV7-9 and TRBJ2-5; D assignment may be TRBD1 or TRBD2 (7 bases each). V was cut by 4 bases and J by 2 bases, with 20 bases left in between. The V gene's germline CDR1 is SEHNR and CDR2 FQNEAQ (reference sequence). The CDR3 spans 17 residues. CDR3 nucleotide sequence: TGTGCCAGCAGCTCCCCTTGGGGGGGGACAGAGCAAGAGACCCAGTACTTC. Protein sequence: CASSSPWGGTEQETQYF.

This clonotype was counted a few times. This chain connects TRBV6-5 to TRBJ2-7; the match to TRBD1 covers 10 bases. Germline CDR1 reads MNHEY; CDR2 reads SVGAGI. With V trimmed by 3 bases and J by 6 bases, 5 bases remained unmatched. The CDR3 is made up of 14 amino acids. CDR3 sequence (DNA): TGTGCCAGCAGTTATGGGACAGGGGCCCCCGAGCAGTACTTC. It is translated as CASSYGTGAPEQYF.